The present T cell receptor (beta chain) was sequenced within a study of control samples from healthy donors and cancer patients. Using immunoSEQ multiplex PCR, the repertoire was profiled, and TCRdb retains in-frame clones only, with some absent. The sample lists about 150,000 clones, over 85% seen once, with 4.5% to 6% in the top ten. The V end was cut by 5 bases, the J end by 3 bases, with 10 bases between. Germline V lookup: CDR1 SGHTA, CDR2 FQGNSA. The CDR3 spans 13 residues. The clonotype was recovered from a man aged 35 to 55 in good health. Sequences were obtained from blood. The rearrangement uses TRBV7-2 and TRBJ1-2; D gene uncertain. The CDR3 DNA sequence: TGTGCCAGCAGCCGGCGGTGGGACTATGGCTACACCTTC. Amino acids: CASSRRWDYGYTF.